These 8 T cell receptor beta chains originate from one sample sequenced in a study of cytomegalovirus exposure and HLA in healthy donors. The study ran its PCR with 60 Vbeta and 13 Jbeta primers. Profiled with immunoSEQ multiplex PCR; TCRdb holds only in-frame clones, not every one. Counted here are approximately 61,000 clones, about 61% occurring once; the ten biggest clones make up approximately 2.9%. Sequenced input: PBMCs. The source of these receptors is a woman aged 45-60 years in good health and CMV-seronegative.

This rearrangement joins TRBV19 to TRBJ1-5; no clear D gene. The ends were cut back, 3 bases at V and 7 bases at J, with 7 bases in the middle. The CDR3 is 12 amino acids. Germline V CDR1 and CDR2: LNHDA, SQIVND (reference sequence). The DNA for the CDR3 is TGTGCCAGTAGTATCCGGGGACAGCCCCAGCATTTT. This encodes CASSIRGQPQHF.

The chain carries TRBV5-1 and TRBJ1-1; weak D call: TRBD1 (6 bases). The CDR3 covers 16 residues. Trimming removed 0 bases at V and 0 bases at J, with 12 bases between. Germline CDR1 SGHRS, CDR2 YFSETQ. The CDR3 reads CASSLVGAGVNTEAFF. The CDR3 DNA reads as TGCGCCAGCAGCTTGGTTGGAGCAGGGGTGAACACTGAAGCTTTCTTT.

Only a few counts were recorded for this clone. The V call is TRBV9, the J call TRBJ2-1; TRBD2 agrees at 8 bases. The V and J ends lost 0 bases and 10 bases, in that order; junction bases with no gene match: 6. Germline-derived CDR1 and CDR2 are SGDLS and YYNGEE. The CDR3 length is 14 residues. The CDR3 protein is CASSVEAGGMEQFF. In nucleotides, the CDR3 is TGTGCCAGCAGCGTAGAGGCGGGAGGTATGGAGCAGTTCTTC. The full variable domain, completed using reference TRBV9 and TRBJ2-1, is DSGVTQTPKHLITATGQRVTLRCSPRSGDLSVYWYQQSLDQGLQFLIQYYNGEERAKGNILERFSAQQFPDLHSELNLSSLELGDSALYFCASSVEAGGMEQFFGPGTRLTVL.

V usage is TRBV28 and J usage is TRBJ2-6; D gene ambiguous. There are 16 residues in the CDR3. Germline-derived CDR1 and CDR2 are MDHEN and SYDVKM. The germline V and J ends were trimmed by 3 bases and 0 bases, with 9 bases remaining between them. The CDR3 sequence is CASSFQDGSGANVLTF. The DNA of the CDR3 is TGTGCCAGCAGTTTCCAGGATGGCTCTGGGGCCAACGTCCTGACTTTC.

This sequence joins TRBV6-5 and TRBJ2-7; maybe TRBD2 (6 bases). V lost 0 bases, J lost 5 bases, and 14 bases lay in between. CDR3 length: 15 residues. CDR1 is MNHEY and CDR2 is SVGAGI in the germline V gene. CDR3 nucleotide sequence: TGTGCCAGCAGTTACTCCGGGGGAAGGCCCCACGAGCAGTACTTC. It codes for CASSYSGGRPHEQYF.

The rearrangement uses TRBV6-5 and TRBJ1-2, with 7 positions matching TRBD1. Per germline, CDR1 MNHEY and CDR2 SVGAGI. There are 13 residues in the CDR3. V gave up 4 bases and J gave up 3 bases; unmatched junction bases: 2. This chain's CDR3 is CASSFTGDYGYTF. The DNA of the CDR3 is TGTGCCAGCAGTTTCACAGGGGACTATGGCTACACCTTC.

The chain couples TRBV15 to TRBJ2-1; TRBD2 matches at 9 bases. Trimming cost V 3 bases and J 15 bases; bases outside gene matches: 21. Germline CDR1 LNHNV, CDR2 YYDKDF (reference sequence). The CDR3 runs 17 residues. DNA for the CDR3: TGTGCCACCAGCAGTCCCCTCCGGCGGGAGGGCGAGAGTTTGAGGTTCTTC. Amino acids: CATSSPLRREGESLRFF.

Many counts were recorded for this clone. For the CDR3, the DNA is TGCGCCAGCGAGGACTGGGAAAAACTGTTTTTT. The encoded protein is CASEDWEKLFF. The chain couples TRBV4-1 to TRBJ1-4; no clear D gene. Per germline, CDR1 MGHRA and CDR2 YSYEKL. This CDR3 is built from 11 residues. Trimming removed 8 bases from V and 8 bases from J, with 9 bases in between.